The rows below give T cell receptor beta chains drawn from one sample of a study of PD-1 blockade in mismatch repair-deficient tumors. Profiled with immunoSEQ multiplex PCR; TCRdb holds only in-frame clones, not every one. The sample includes about 79,000 clones, approximately 80% of them seen just once. The sample in question was peripheral blood, obtained 44 weeks after starting pembrolizumab. The receptors come from an adult with mismatch repair-deficient cancer. Each CDR3 is given with its conserved first and last residue. Each record gives: clone size, V gene, D gene, J gene, CDR3 DNA, CDR3 protein. A D gene is named only where the DNA matches it firmly. Expanded clones get a size class; other rows say once, few or many, or leave the size out.

>-|TRBV7-2|-|TRBJ2-5
TGTGCCAGCAGCTTAGAGGCTTGGGTGACCCAGTACTTC
CASSLEAWVTQYF
>-|TRBV29-1|TRBD1|TRBJ1-2
TGCAGCGGATACCGGGACAGGGGCTATGGCTACACCTTC
CSGYRDRGYGYTF
>few|TRBV6-6|TRBD1|TRBJ2-3
TGTGCCAGCAGTCACAGGGGGCGCTTCACAGATACGCAGTATTTT
CASSHRGRFTDTQYF
>once|TRBV7-2|TRBD1|TRBJ2-7
TGTGCCAGCAGCCCAAGACAGGGAATCACCTACGAGCAGTACTTC
CASSPRQGITYEQYF
>-|TRBV30|TRBD2|TRBJ2-2
TGTGCCTGGAGTGGAGGCGGGGGGCAAAACACCGGGGAGCTGTTTTTT
CAWSGGGGQNTGELFF
>-|TRBV6-1|-|TRBJ1-5
TGTGCCAGCGGCTTGATGGGGCGACAGCCCCAGCATTTT
CASGLMGRQPQHF
>few|TRBV19|TRBD1|TRBJ1-1
TGTGCCGCGAGTAATCAGGGGGCGCGTCATGAAGCTTTCTTT
CAASNQGARHEAFF
>-|TRBV27|-|TRBJ2-7
TGTGCCAGCACCACAGGCCGAAACTCCTACGAGCAGTACTTC
CASTTGRNSYEQYF
>-|TRBV7-3|-|TRBJ2-3
TGTGCCAGCGCGGCAGGGAGCACAGATACGCAGTATTTT
CASAAGSTDTQYF
>-|TRBV5-1|-|TRBJ1-1
TGCGCCAGCAGCGGGGGGATTGGTTGGAACACTGAAGCTTTCTTT
CASSGGIGWNTEAFF
>-|TRBV27|-|TRBJ2-7
TGTGCCAGCAGTCCCTCCGCGGGACTTTACGAGCAGTACTTC
CASSPSAGLYEQYF
>-|TRBV6-6|TRBD1|TRBJ2-1
TGTGCCAGCAGCTCCGCGGACAGGAGATACAATGAGCAGTTCTTC
CASSSADRRYNEQFF
>-|TRBV6-5|-|TRBJ2-7
TGTGCCAGCAGGGATGGGTACTCCTACGAGCAGTACTTC
CASRDGYSYEQYF
>-|TRBV18|-|TRBJ2-5
TGTGCCAGCTCACTCCACGAGGGAGAGACCCAGTACTTC
CASSLHEGETQYF
>once|TRBV19|-|TRBJ2-2
TGTGCCAGTAGGAGGCTAGGGGCGAACACCGGGGAGCTGTTTTTT
CASRRLGANTGELFF
>-|TRBV4-1|-|TRBJ1-5
TGCGCCAGCAGCCAAGTAAAGGGGCAGCCCCAGCATTTT
CASSQVKGQPQHF
>-|TRBV27|-|TRBJ2-7
TGTGCCAGCAGCGGGACTTCGGGCTCCTACGAGCAGTACTTC
CASSGTSGSYEQYF
>-|TRBV6-4|-|TRBJ1-1
TGTGCCAGCAGTGGGGGAGGAGGCACTGAAGCTTTCTTT
CASSGGGGTEAFF
>-|TRBV7-9|TRBD2|TRBJ2-7
TGTGCCAGCAGCGAGATACTAGCGGGAGCGGGGGAGCAGTACTTC
CASSEILAGAGEQYF
>-|TRBV12-5|-|TRBJ1-3
TGTGCTAGTGGTCCATCTGCCCGCTCTGGAAACACCATATATTTT
CASGPSARSGNTIYF
>-|TRBV30|TRBD2|TRBJ2-1
TGTGCCTGGAGTGGATTAGCGGGGACTAGCGATGAGCAGTTCTTC
CAWSGLAGTSDEQFF
>-|TRBV10-3|-|TRBJ2-7
TGTGCCATCAGTGAGTCGAAGAGTACGGAGCAGTACTTC
CAISESKSTEQYF
>-|TRBV6-5|-|TRBJ1-2
TGTGCCAGCACCCCAGACCCAGTCGGCGGTGGCTACACCTTC
CASTPDPVGGGYTF
>once|TRBV11-1|-|TRBJ1-1
TGTGCCAGCAGCCCATCCTCTTGGGGGGCTTTCTTT
CASSPSSWGAFF
>-|TRBV11-3|TRBD2|TRBJ2-7
TGTGCCAGCAGTCCCACTAGCGGGAGCTACGAGCAGTACTTC
CASSPTSGSYEQYF
>few|TRBV2|-|TRBJ2-5
TGTGCCAGCAACGGGGCGGGGCAAGAGACCCAGTACTTC
CASNGAGQETQYF
>-|TRBV5-4|TRBD1|TRBJ1-2
TGTGCCAGCAGTTGGGGACAGACTAGCTTCTATGGCTACACCTTC
CASSWGQTSFYGYTF
>-|TRBV10-3|-|TRBJ1-3
TGTGCCATCAGTGAGTCTCAGGGGAAGGGTCCCGACCCTGGAAACACCATATATTTT
CAISESQGKGPDPGNTIYF
>-|TRBV7-3|-|TRBJ2-2
TGTGCCAGCAGCCCCAAGAGTGAGACCGGGGAGCTGTTTTTT
CASSPKSETGELFF
>-|TRBV6-1|-|TRBJ2-5
TGTGCCAGCAGTGAAGATGGGGGGAAGACCCAGTACTTC
CASSEDGGKTQYF
>-|TRBV5-4|-|TRBJ2-1
TGTGCCAGCAGCTTGGGGGTCCAAGGGTCCTACAATGAGCAGTTCTTC
CASSLGVQGSYNEQFF
>few|TRBV6-6|-|TRBJ2-7
TGTGCCAGCAGTTACGGGCGGGACTACGAGCAGTACTTC
CASSYGRDYEQYF
>-|TRBV7-9|-|TRBJ2-5
TGTGCCAGCAGCACCCAGGGGAAGAGCGGGCCTGGTCAAGAGACCCAGTACTTC
CASSTQGKSGPGQETQYF
>once|TRBV23-1|-|TRBJ2-1
TGCGCCAGCAGTCAATCTAGCGGAGGGCCCTACAATGAGCAGTTCTTC
CASSQSSGGPYNEQFF
>-|TRBV27|-|TRBJ2-5
TGTGCCAGCAGTTCGACAGCTCGGCCGGGGGAGACCCAGTACTTC
CASSSTARPGETQYF
>-|TRBV5-1|TRBD2|TRBJ2-1
TGCGCCAGCAGGGAGAGACTAGCGGAATACAATGAGCAGTTCTTC
CASRERLAEYNEQFF
>-|TRBV7-7|-|TRBJ1-1
TGTGCTAGCAGCTTAAGAGAAAACACTGAAGCTTTCTTT
CASSLRENTEAFF